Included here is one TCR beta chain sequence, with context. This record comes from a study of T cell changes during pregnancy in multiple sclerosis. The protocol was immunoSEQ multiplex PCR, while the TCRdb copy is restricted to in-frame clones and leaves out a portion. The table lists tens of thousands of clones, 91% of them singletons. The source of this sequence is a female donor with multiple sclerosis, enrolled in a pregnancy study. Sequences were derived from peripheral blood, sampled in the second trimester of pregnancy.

The CDR3 nucleotides read TGCGCCAGCAGCTTGGGGTTATGGACAGGGGGGCACAATGAGCAGTTCTTC. Its protein product is CASSLGLWTGGHNEQFF. The V and J genes are TRBV5-1 and TRBJ2-1; TRBD1 agrees at 10 bases. The CDR3 totals 17 residues. V shed 0 bases, J shed 5 bases, and the junction held 8 bases outside the gene matches. Germline V gives CDR1 SGHRS, CDR2 YFSETQ. Together with reference TRBV5-1 and TRBJ2-1, the CDR3 gives the full variable domain: KAGVTQTPRYLIKTRGQQVTLSCSPISGHRSVSWYQQTPGQGLQFLFEYFSETQRNKGNFPGRFSGRQFSNSRSEMNVSTLELGDSALYLCASSLGLWTGGHNEQFFGPGTRLTVL.